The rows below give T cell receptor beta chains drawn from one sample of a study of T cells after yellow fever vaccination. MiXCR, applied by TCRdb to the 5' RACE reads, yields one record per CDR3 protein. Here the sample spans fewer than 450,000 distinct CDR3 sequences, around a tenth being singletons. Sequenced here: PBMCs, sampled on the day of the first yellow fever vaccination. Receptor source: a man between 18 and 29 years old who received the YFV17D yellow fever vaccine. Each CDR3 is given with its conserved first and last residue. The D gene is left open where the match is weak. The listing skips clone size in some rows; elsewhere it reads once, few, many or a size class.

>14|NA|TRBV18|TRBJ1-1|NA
TGTGCCAGCTCACCACCTGGGCTGAACACTGAAGCTTTCTTT
CASSPPGLNTEAFF
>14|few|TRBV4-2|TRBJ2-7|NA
TGTGCCAGCAGCCGAGAGCAGAGCTCCTACGAGCAGTACTTC
CASSREQSSYEQYF
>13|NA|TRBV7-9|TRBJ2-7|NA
TGTGCCAGCATCAAGGGCGGGTCTACGAAGCAGTACTTC
CASIKGGSTKQYF
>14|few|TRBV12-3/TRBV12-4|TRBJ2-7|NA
TGTGCCAGCAGTTTATCGGCAGGCCCTGGCGAGCAGTACTTC
CASSLSAGPGEQYF
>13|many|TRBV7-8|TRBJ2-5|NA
TGTGCCAGCACCAAACCCAGGGGAGAGACCCAGTACTTC
CASTKPRGETQYF
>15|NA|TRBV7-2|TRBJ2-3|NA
TGTGCCAGCAGCTTAGGCGGGGGCAACACAGATACGCAGTATTTT
CASSLGGGNTDTQYF
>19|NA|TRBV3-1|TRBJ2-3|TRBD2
TGTGCCTGCAGCCAGCCCATGCCGACTAGCGGGAACCCCACAGATACGCAGTATTTT
CACSQPMPTSGNPTDTQYF
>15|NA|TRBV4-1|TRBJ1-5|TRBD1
TGCGCCAGCAGCCCTTCAGGACAGGTCAATCAGCCCCAGCATTTT
CASSPSGQVNQPQHF
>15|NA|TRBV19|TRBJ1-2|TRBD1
TGTGCCAGTAGCCCCGAACCCGGGACAGGGTTGGGCTACACCTTC
CASSPEPGTGLGYTF
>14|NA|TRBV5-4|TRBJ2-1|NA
TGTGCCAGCAGCCACGGACAGCTCTACAATGAGCAGTTCTTC
CASSHGQLYNEQFF
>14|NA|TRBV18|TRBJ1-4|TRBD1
TGTGCCAGCTCACTCCCCCAGGGGGATGAAAAACTGTTTTTT
CASSLPQGDEKLFF
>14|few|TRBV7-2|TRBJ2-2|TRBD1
TGTGCCAGCAGCCCCAGGGGGCATATCGGGGAGCTGTTTTTT
CASSPRGHIGELFF
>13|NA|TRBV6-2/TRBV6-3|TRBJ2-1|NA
TGTGCCAGCAGTCCCCTCTTAGTCTCTGAGCAGTTCTTC
CASSPLLVSEQFF
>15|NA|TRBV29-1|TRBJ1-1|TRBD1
TGCAGCGTCCTTGGACAGGGGGATGTAGTGACTGAAGATTTCTTT
CSVLGQGDVVTEDFF
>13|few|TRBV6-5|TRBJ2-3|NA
TGTGCCAGCAGTTATGGGGTGGGGACTCGGCAGTATTTT
CASSYGVGTRQYF
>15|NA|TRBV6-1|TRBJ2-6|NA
TGTGCCAGCAGACCCGAGGAGTCTGGGGCCAACGTCCTGACTTTC
CASRPEESGANVLTF
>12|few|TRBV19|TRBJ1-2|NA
TGTGCCAGTAGTATGTCGCAACGTGGCTACACCTTC
CASSMSQRGYTF
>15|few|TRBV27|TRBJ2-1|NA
TGTGCCAGCAGGAAGGGACGCTCCTATTACAATGAGCAGTTCTTC
CASRKGRSYYNEQFF
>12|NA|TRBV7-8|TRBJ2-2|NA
TGTGCCAGCAGTCCTAGTCGGAGGGAGCTGTTTTTT
CASSPSRRELFF
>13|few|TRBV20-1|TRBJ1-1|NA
TGCAGTGCTAGAGTAGGCCCTAGGGCTGAAGCTTTCTTT
CSARVGPRAEAFF
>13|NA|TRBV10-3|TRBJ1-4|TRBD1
TGTGCCATCGGGACAGGGGAAAATGAAAAACTGTTTTTT
CAIGTGENEKLFF
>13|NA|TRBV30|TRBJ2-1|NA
TGTGCCTGGACACGGAATATTCAAAATGAGCAGTTCTTC
CAWTRNIQNEQFF
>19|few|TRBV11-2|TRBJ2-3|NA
TGTGCCAGCAGCTTAGAAGTGCTACGTCCCCTATCTTACACAGATACGCAGTATTTT
CASSLEVLRPLSYTDTQYF
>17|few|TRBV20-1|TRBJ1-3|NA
TGCAGTGCTAGAGATACGAAGTCGGGGGCGAGTGGAAACACCATATATTTT
CSARDTKSGASGNTIYF
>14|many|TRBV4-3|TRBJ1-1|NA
TGCGCCAGCAGCCAAGATTGGGGGGGCACTGAAGCTTTCTTT
CASSQDWGGTEAFF
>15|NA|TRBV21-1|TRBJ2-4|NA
TGTGCCAGCAAGGGGACAGGGAGAACCAAAAACATTCAGTACTTC
CASKGTGRTKNIQYF
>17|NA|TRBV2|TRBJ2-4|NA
TGTGCCAGCAGTGTACTAGGCGGGGGCCTAGCCAAAAACATTCAGTACTTC
CASSVLGGGLAKNIQYF
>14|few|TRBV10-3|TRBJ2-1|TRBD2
TGTGCCATCAATCGAGCGGGGGGGTTAGATGAGCAGTTCTTC
CAINRAGGLDEQFF
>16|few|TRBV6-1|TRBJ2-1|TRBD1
TGTGCCAGCAGTGACTGGACAGGGCGCTCCTACAATGAGCAGTTCTTC
CASSDWTGRSYNEQFF
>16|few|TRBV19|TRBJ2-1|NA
TGTGCCAGTAGTATACTCTCCCCCGGCGGAGGCAATGAGCAGTTCTTC
CASSILSPGGGNEQFF
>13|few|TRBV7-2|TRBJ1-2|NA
TGTGCCAGCAGCTTCGCGGATGGCTATGGCTACACCTTC
CASSFADGYGYTF
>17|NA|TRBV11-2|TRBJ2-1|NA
TGTGCCAGCAGCTTAGACCCCGACAGAGGGGTCTACAATGAGCAGTTCTTC
CASSLDPDRGVYNEQFF
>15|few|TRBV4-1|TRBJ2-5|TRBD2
TGCGCCAGCAGCCAAGTCCCGGGGGGGAGAGAGACCCAGTACTTC
CASSQVPGGRETQYF
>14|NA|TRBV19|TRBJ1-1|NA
TGTGCCAGTAACCCAGACGGACTGAACACTGAAGCTTTCTTT
CASNPDGLNTEAFF
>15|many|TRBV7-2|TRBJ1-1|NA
TGTGCCAGCAGCTTAGGGGTTGGTATGAACACTGAAGCTTTCTTT
CASSLGVGMNTEAFF
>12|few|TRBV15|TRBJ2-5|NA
TGTGCCACCAGCAGAGTGAAAGAGACCCAGTACTTC
CATSRVKETQYF
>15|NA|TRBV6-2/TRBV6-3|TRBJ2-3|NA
TGTGCCAGCAGTTACGCGCGGATACGCACAGATACGCAGTATTTT
CASSYARIRTDTQYF
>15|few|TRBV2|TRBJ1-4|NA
TGTGCCAGCAGTGAAGGGGTTGGGAGGAGGAAAAAACTGTTTTTT
CASSEGVGRRKKLFF
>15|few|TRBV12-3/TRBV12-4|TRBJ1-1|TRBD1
TGTGCCAGCAGGACAGAACAGGGGCGGAACACTGAAGCTTTCTTT
CASRTEQGRNTEAFF
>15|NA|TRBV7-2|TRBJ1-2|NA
TGTGCCAGCAGCTTTGGCGCAGATCGAATCTATGGCTACACCTTC
CASSFGADRIYGYTF
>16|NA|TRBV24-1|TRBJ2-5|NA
TGTGCCACCTCGACTCCTCGGGACTTAGCTCAAGAGACCCAGTACTTC
CATSTPRDLAQETQYF
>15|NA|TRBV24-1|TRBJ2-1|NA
TGTGCCACCAGTGATTCGGGACGCTGGGAAGGTGAGCAGTTCTTC
CATSDSGRWEGEQFF
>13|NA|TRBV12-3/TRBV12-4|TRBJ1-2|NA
TGTGCCAGCTCCCAGATAGGATTCTATGGCTACACCTTC
CASSQIGFYGYTF
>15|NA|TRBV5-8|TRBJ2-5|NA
TGTGCCAGCAGCTTGATTAGGCGGTCTCATGAGACCCAGTACTTC
CASSLIRRSHETQYF
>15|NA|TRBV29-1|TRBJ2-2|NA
TGCAGCGTTGGCAAGGGGATGGCGAACACCGGGGAGCTGTTTTTT
CSVGKGMANTGELFF
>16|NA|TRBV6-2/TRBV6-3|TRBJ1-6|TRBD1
TGTGCCAGCAACCGGGACAGAGTAACCAGGGGCTCACCCCTCCACTTT
CASNRDRVTRGSPLHF
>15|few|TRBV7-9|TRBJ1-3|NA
TGTGCCAGCAGCTCCTACGGGGTCTCTGGAAACACCATATATTTT
CASSSYGVSGNTIYF
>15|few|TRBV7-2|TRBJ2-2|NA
TGTGCCAGCAGCTCGAGGACACTATCGGCCGGGGAGCTGTTTTTT
CASSSRTLSAGELFF
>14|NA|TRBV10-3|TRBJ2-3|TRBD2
TGTGCCATCAGTGATCTAGCGGAGAGAGATACGCAGTATTTT
CAISDLAERDTQYF
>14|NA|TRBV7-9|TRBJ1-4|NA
TGTGCCAGCAGCTTATCGGAGGAGTTTGAAAAACTGTTTTTT
CASSLSEEFEKLFF
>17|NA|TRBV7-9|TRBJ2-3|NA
TGTGCCAGCAGCTTATTAAGGACAGGCCGGGCGGGGGATACGCAGTATTTT
CASSLLRTGRAGDTQYF
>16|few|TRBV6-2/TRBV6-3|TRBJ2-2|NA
TGTGCCAGCAGTTCTCATCAGAGGCGGAACACCGGGGAGCTGTTTTTT
CASSSHQRRNTGELFF
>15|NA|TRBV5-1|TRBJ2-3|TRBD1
TGCGCCAGCAGCTGGTTACAGGGGGCCACAGATACGCAGTATTTT
CASSWLQGATDTQYF
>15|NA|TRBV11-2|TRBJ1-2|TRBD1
TGTGCCAGCAGCTTACTCGGGACAGGGGGCGATGGCTACACCTTC
CASSLLGTGGDGYTF